A single sample is the source of the 3 T cell receptor beta chains below, sequenced in a study of blood T cells in healthy people across ages. Next came a second PCR, run for roughly 6 to 11 cycles, which used a sample-barcoded 5' primer along with a J-beta primer mix. TCRdb fed the 5' RACE reads into MiXCR, producing one record per CDR3 protein. The table lists roughly 1.9 million distinct CDR3 sequences, approximately 40% of them singletons, with roughly 23% in the top ten. The sequencing input was blood. All receptors come from a human donor in good health.

With respect to this clonotype: At one end, the junction sequence differs from germline, possibly due to a read error. The V call is TRBV7-3, the J call TRBJ2-1; D is possibly TRBD1 or TRBD2 (5 bases each). Germline assignment: CDR1 SGHTA and CDR2 FQGTGA. The CDR3 is made up of 16 amino acids. As DNA, the CDR3 is TGTACCAGCAGCCAAATTCGAGGGACGCGGATCCATGAGCAGTTCTTC. Translating gives CTSSQIRGTRIHEQFF. Filled out from reference TRBV7-3 and TRBJ2-1, the complete variable domain reads GAGVSQTPSNKVTEKGKYVELRCDPISGHTALYWYRQSLGQGPEFLIYFQGTGAADDSGLPNDRFFAVRPEGSVSTLKIQRTERGDSAVYLCTSSQIRGTRIHEQFFGPGTRLTVL.

This clonotype was seen a few times. The chain couples TRBV7-2 to TRBJ2-4, with D perhaps matching TRBD1 (6 bases). Looked up from germline, CDR1 is SGHTA and CDR2 is FQGNSA. This CDR3 has 12 residues. V lost 5 bases to trimming and J lost 9 bases, with 11 bases between them. The CDR3 spells CASSPTGIIQYF. Here the CDR3 DNA reads TGTGCCAGCAGCCCTACAGGGATCATTCAGTACTTC.

This clonotype was picked up a small number of times. V and J are TRBV7-9 and TRBJ1-1; D remains unclear. Germline CDR1 SEHNR, CDR2 FQNEAQ (reference sequence). Between the trimmed V and J ends, which lost 7 bases and 0 bases, there was a span of 12 bases. The CDR3 spans 14 residues. DNA of the CDR3: TGTGCCAGCACCTCCACTGTTCTGAACACTGAAGCTTTCTTT. Its protein product is CASTSTVLNTEAFF.